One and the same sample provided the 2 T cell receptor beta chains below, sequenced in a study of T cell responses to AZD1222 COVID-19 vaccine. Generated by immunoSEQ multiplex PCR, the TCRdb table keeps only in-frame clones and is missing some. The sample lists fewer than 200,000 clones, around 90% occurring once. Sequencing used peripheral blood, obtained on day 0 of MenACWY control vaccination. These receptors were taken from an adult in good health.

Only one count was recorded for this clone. The CDR3 bases are TGCGCCAGCAGCCAGAGGGGCATGAACACTGAAGCTTTCTTT. As protein: CASSQRGMNTEAFF. The chain links TRBV4-1 to TRBJ1-1; tentative D call: TRBD1 (5 bases). CDR3 size: 14 residues. CDR1 and CDR2 from the germline V gene are MGHRA and YSYEKL. The V end lost 3 bases, the J end lost 0 bases, and 8 bases lay between the germline ends.

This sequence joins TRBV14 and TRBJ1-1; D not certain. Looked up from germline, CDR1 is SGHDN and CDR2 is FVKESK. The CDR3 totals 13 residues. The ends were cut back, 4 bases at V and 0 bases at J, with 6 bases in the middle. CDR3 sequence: CASSPTLNTEAFF. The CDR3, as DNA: TGTGCCAGCAGCCCGACGTTGAACACTGAAGCTTTCTTT.